This TCR beta chain was captured in a study of T cell responses to AZD1222 COVID-19 vaccine. CDR3 length: 15 residues. V lost 7 bases to trimming and J lost 5 bases; unmatched junction nucleotides: 13. Germline CDR1 and CDR2: WSHSY and SAAADI. Profiled with immunoSEQ multiplex PCR; TCRdb holds only in-frame clones, not every one. The sample lists about 120,000 clones, about nine tenths occurring once. The V and J genes are TRBV10-2 and TRBJ1-2, with 7 bases identical to TRBD1. The sample was peripheral blood, taken 28 days after the second AZD1222 dose. The clonotype comes from an adult who received the AZD1222 COVID-19 vaccine. CDR3 nucleotide sequence: TGCGCCAGCACCGATACGACAGGGTCCCTTTATGGCTACACCTTC. Translated, it gives CASTDTTGSLYGYTF.